The entry below gives a single TCR beta chain sequence along with its context. Antigen: not known. Exclusion of a patient followed from autoimmune disease history or systemic immunosuppression. The CDR3 length is 15 residues. Trimming took off 7 bases at V and 0 bases at J, with 19 bases between the two ends. Per germline, CDR1 SQVTM and CDR2 ANQGSEA. The data derive from a study of OX40 agonist ivuxolimab in advanced cancers. Across the whole study: Of mixed ages from about 23 to 85 and averaging roughly 66 years, the group was roughly 85% male. In three patients, partial responses were observed, one with hepatocellular carcinoma and two with cutaneous melanoma. General study findings and limits: CD8+ T cells were the subset that, on average, had more expanded clones than CD4+.

Libraries were prepared by immunoSEQ multiplex PCR; TCRdb keeps only in-frame clonotypes and omits some of them. There are 30,000 or so clones in the sample; 80% to 90% occur only once, and 31% lies in the top ten. Sequences were derived from CD4+ or CD8+ T cells sorted from blood, sampled in a trial of the OX40 agonist ivuxolimab. The chain couples TRBV29-1 to TRBJ2-7; possibly TRBD1 or TRBD2 for D (5 bases each). The source of this sequence is an adult with an advanced solid tumor such as melanoma, head and neck, liver or kidney cancer. This CDR3 reads CSAWDPIGTSYEQYF. The CDR3, as DNA: TGCAGCGCATGGGACCCAATTGGAACCTCCTACGAGCAGTACTTC.